This T cell receptor beta chain came from a study of blood T cell repertoires in COVID-19. Study details: From the United States, Italy and Spain came samples of acute and convalescent COVID-19. Sample material is recorded as cDNA or gDNA derived from T cells, B-cell-depleted T cells, or PBMCs.

Per germline, CDR1 SEHNR and CDR2 FQNEAQ (reference sequence). The CDR3 is 12 amino acids. Trimming took off 5 bases at V and 6 bases at J, with 7 bases between the two ends. Per the study methods: It was from reference gene primer amplification that nucleated cell counts were estimated. The data were produced by immunoSEQ multiplex PCR, yet TCRdb's version contains in-frame clones alone and is incomplete. V, J and clone size derive from that table, while D and trimming were established from the DNA sequence. The repertoire consists of about 270,000 clones, with nearly 85% occurring once and the leading ten covering roughly 8.6%.

V is TRBV7-9 and J is TRBJ2-2; D gene ambiguous. This receptor was taken from a human donor in a cohort sampled during active COVID-19. The specimen was peripheral blood. CDR3 residues: CASSLGAGELFF. The CDR3 DNA is TGTGCCAGCAGCCTCGGTGCCGGGGAGCTGTTTTTT.